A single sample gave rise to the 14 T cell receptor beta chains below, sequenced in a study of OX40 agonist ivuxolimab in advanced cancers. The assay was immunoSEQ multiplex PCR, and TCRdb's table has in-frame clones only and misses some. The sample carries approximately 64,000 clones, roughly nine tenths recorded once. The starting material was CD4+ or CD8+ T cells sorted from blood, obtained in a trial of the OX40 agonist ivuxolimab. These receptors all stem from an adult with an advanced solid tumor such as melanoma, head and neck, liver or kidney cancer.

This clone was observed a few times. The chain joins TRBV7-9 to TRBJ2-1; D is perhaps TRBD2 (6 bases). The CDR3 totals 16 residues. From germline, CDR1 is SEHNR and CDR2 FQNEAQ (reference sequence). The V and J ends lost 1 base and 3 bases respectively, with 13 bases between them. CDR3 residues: CASSLVRRGDYNEQFF. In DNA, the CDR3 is TGTGCCAGCAGCTTAGTAAGGCGGGGCGACTACAATGAGCAGTTCTTC.

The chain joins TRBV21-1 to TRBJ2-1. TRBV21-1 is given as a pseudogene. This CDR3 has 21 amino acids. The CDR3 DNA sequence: TGTGCCAGCAGCAATAAAAGGGGGAAGGAAGACGGGAGAGGTTCCTACAATGAGCAGTTCTTC. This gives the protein CASSNKRGKEDGRGSYNEQFF.

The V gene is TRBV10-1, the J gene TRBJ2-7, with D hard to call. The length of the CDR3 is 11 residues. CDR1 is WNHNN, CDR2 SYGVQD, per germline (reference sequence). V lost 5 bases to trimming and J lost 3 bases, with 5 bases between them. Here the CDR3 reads CASSPGYEQYF. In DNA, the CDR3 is TGCGCCAGCAGTCCTGGCTACGAGCAGTACTTC.

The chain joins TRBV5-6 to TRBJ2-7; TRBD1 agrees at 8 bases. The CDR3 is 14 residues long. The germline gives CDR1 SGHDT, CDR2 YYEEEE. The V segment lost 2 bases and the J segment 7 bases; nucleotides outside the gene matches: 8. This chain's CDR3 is CASSFRDRPWEQYF. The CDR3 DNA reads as TGTGCCAGCAGCTTCCGGGACAGGCCGTGGGAGCAGTACTTC.

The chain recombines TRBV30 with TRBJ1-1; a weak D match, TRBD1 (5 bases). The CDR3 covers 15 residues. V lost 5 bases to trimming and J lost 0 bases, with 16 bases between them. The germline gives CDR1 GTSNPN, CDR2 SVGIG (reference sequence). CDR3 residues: CAWVTNAGLNTEAFF. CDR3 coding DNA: TGTGCCTGGGTTACCAACGCGGGACTGAACACTGAAGCTTTCTTT. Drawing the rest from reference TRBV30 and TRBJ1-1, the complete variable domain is SQTIHQWPATLVQPVGSPLSLECTVEGTSNPNLYWYRQAAGRGLQLLFYSVGIGQISSEVPQNLSASRPQDRQFILSSKKLLLSDSGFYLCAWVTNAGLNTEAFFGQGTRLTVV.

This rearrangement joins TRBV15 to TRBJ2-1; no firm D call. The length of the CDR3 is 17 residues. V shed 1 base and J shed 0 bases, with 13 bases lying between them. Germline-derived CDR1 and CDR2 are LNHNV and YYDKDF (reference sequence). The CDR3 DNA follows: TGTGCCACCAGCAGAGTTGGGTGGACCGACTCCTACAATGAGCAGTTCTTC. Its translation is CATSRVGWTDSYNEQFF.

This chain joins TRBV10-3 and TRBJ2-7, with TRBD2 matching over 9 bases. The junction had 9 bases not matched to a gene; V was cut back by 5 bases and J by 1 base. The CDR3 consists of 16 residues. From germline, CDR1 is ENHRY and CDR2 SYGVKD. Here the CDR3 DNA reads TGTGCCATCAGTCCCGCCACAGGACTAGCGTCCTACGAGCAGTACTTC. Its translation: CAISPATGLASYEQYF.

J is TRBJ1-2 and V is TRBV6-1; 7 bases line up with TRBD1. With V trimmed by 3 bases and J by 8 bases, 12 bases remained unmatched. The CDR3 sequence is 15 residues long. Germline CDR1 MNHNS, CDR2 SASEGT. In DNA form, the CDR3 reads TGTGCCAGCAGTGACGAGAACAGGGGATGGGGCGGCTACACCTTC. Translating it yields CASSDENRGWGGYTF.

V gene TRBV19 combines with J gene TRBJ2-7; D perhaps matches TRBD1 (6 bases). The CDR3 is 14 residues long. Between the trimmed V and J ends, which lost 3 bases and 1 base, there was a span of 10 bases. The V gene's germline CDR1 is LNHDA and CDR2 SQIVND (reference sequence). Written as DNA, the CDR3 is TGTGCCAGTAGTATCAGGACAGATTCCTACGAGCAGTACTTC. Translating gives CASSIRTDSYEQYF.

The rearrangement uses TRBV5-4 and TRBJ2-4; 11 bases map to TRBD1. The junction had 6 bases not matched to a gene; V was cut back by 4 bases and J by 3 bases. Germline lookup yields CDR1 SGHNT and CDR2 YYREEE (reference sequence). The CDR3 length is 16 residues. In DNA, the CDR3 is TGTGCCAGCAGCACGCGGACAGGGGGCCTCAAAAACATTCAGTACTTC. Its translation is CASSTRTGGLKNIQYF.

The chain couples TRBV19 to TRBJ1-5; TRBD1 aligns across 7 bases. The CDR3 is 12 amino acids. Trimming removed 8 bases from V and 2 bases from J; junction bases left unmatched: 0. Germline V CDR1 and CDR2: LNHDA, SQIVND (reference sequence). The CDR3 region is CASDRGNQPQHF. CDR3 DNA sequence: TGTGCCAGTGACAGGGGCAATCAGCCCCAGCATTTT.

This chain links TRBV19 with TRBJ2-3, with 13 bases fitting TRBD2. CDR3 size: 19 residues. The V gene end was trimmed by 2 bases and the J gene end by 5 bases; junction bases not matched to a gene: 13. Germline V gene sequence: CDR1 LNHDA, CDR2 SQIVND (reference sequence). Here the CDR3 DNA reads TGTGCCAGTAGTATAACCCTTCCCTTTACTAGCGGGGGGGGAGATACGCAGTATTTT. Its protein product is CASSITLPFTSGGGDTQYF.

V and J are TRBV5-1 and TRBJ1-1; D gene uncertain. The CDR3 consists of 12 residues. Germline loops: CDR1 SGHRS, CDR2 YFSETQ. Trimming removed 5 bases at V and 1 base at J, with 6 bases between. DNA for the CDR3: TGCGCCAGCAGGCGGTCGAACACTGAAGCTTTCTTT. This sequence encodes CASRRSNTEAFF.

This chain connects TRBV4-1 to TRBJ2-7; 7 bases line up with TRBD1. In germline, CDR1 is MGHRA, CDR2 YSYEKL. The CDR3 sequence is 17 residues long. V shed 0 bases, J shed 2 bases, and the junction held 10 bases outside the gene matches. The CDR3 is CASSQDFRTGTTYEQYF. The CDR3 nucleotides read TGCGCCAGCAGCCAAGATTTCAGGACAGGAACAACCTACGAGCAGTACTTC.